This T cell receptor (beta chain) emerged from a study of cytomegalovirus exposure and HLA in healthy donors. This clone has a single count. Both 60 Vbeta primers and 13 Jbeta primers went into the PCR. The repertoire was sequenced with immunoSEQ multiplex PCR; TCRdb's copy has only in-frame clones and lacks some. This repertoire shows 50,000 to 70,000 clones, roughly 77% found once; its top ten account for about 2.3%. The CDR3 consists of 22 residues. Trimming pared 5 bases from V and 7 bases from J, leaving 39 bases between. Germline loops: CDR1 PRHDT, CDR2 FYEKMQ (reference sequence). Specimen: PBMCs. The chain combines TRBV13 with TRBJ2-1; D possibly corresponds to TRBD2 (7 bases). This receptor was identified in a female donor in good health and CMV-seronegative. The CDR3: CASSHPGTMLFYGRPEGNEQFF. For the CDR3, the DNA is TGTGCCAGCAGCCACCCCGGGACAATGTTGTTCTACGGGAGGCCGGAGGGGAATGAGCAGTTCTTC.